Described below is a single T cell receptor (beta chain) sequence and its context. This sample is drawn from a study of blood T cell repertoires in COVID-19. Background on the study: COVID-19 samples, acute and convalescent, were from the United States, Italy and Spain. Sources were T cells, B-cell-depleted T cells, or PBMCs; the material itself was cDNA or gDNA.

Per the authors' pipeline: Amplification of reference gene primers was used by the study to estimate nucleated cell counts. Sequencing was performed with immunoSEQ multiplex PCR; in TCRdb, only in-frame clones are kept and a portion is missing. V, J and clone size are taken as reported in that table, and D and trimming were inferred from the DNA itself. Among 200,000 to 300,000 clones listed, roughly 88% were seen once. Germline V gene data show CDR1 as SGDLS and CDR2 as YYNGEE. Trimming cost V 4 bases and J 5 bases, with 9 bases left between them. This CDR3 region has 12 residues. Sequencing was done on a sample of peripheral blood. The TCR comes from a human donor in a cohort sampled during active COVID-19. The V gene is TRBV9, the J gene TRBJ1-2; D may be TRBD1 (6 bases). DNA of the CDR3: TGTGCCAGCAGCCCGGACAGATATGGCTACACCTTC. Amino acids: CASSPDRYGYTF. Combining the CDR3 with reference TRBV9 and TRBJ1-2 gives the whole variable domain DSGVTQTPKHLITATGQRVTLRCSPRSGDLSVYWYQQSLDQGLQFLIQYYNGEERAKGNILERFSAQQFPDLHSELNLSSLELGDSALYFCASSPDRYGYTFGSGTRLTVV.